By sample fraction, the clone carrying this TCR beta chain is medium-sized. This sample is drawn from a study of CD8 T cells in ankylosing spondylitis. Germline values: CDR1 SGDLS, CDR2 YYNGEE. This CDR3 region has 16 residues. The V gene lost 4 bases and the J gene lost 4 bases, with 21 bases spanning the gap. MiXCR, applied by TCRdb to the 5' RACE reads, yields one record per CDR3 protein. The sample contains some 840 distinct CDR3 sequences, just over 2.5% of which appear only once. V usage is TRBV9 and J usage is TRBJ2-7, with a possible D match to TRBD2 (7 bases). Material: blood, either unsorted or a sorted T cell fraction (not recorded which). This TCR came from a male donor with ankylosing spondylitis or in good health (not recorded which). Here the CDR3 DNA reads TGTGCCAGCAGCCCGAGACAGGCGGGAGAGGCATACGAGCAGTACTTC. This translates into CASSPRQAGEAYEQYF.